The rows below give T cell receptor beta chains drawn from one sample of a study of T cell repertoires in cytomegalovirus infection. TCRdb reanalysed the reads using MiXCR and keeps one entry per CDR3 protein. The table includes about 260,000 distinct CDR3 sequences, 12% to 15% detected once. Input material: PBMCs. These receptors were collected from a human donor in good health (CMV status not recorded). Some clones in this sample may be carry-over from other donors' samples. The conserved cysteine and the conserved F or W are not part of the CDR3 here.

j_gene	v_gene	CDR3aa
TRBJ2-4	TRBV5-1	ASSPPINKWAKNIQY
TRBJ2-1	TRBV6-6	ASSITVNEQF
TRBJ2-2	TRBV14	ASSQGTSGGLSNTGELF
TRBJ2-1	TRBV28	ASSLRVSYNEQF
TRBJ2-3	TRBV20-1	SARGTDRTDTQY
TRBJ2-1	TRBV7-7	ASSQGLAGAGEQF
TRBJ2-3	TRBV6-5	ASSYNSHGGGNTDTQY
TRBJ1-2	TRBV5-4	ASSSQQGNYGYT
TRBJ2-7	TRBV4-2	ASSPSWSGTSYEQY
TRBJ2-7	TRBV6-2/TRBV6-3	ASSFQDSVSYEQY
TRBJ1-1	TRBV28	ASSSLIEAF
TRBJ1-3	TRBV12-3/TRBV12-4	ASSAFLEPNTIY
TRBJ2-5	TRBV19	ASRSGDDGPQETQY
TRBJ1-1	TRBV18	ASSPLRQENTEAF
TRBJ2-5	TRBV7-9	ASSLAFQETQY
TRBJ1-4	TRBV19	ASKSRATNEKLF
TRBJ1-5	TRBV6-5	ASSLTRTGNQPQH
TRBJ1-2	TRBV5-4	ASSVRGGDGYT
TRBJ1-1	TRBV5-1	ASSLPWTGQNTEAF
TRBJ1-4	TRBV20-1	SANTGTHEKLF
TRBJ2-7	TRBV6-5	ASRQVNSEQY
TRBJ2-2	TRBV12-3/TRBV12-4	ASVGGGGRRTGELF
TRBJ1-1	TRBV25-1	ASRDTGVVTEAF
TRBJ1-5	TRBV7-6	ASSSVAGNQPQH
TRBJ2-1	TRBV7-2	ASSLGRPGSSYNEQF
TRBJ2-3	TRBV20-1	SAKRAGEGPDTQY
TRBJ1-5	TRBV12-3/TRBV12-4	ASRAAARAQPQH
TRBJ2-5	TRBV6-5	ASSYPDRFVRTQY
TRBJ2-1	TRBV15	ATSRLTSGGPNEQF
TRBJ2-5	TRBV20-1	SANGGETQY
TRBJ1-2	TRBV12-3/TRBV12-4	ASSLSGGANYGYT
TRBJ1-1	TRBV19	ASSPRTGRRRGTEAF
TRBJ1-4	TRBV14	ASSQWTGGEKLF
TRBJ2-7	TRBV12-3/TRBV12-4	ASSSGLAGPPYEQY
TRBJ1-5	TRBV7-9	ASSDYSNQPQH
TRBJ1-1	TRBV7-9	ASSSQNEAF
TRBJ1-5	TRBV12-3/TRBV12-4	ATAGDYSNQPQH
TRBJ2-1	TRBV25-1	ASSASGGRLRNEQF
TRBJ2-7	TRBV12-3/TRBV12-4	ASSRTTSYEQY
TRBJ2-3	TRBV28	ASSFPGQDTQY
TRBJ2-3	TRBV6-5	ASKKQGSTDTQY
TRBJ2-7	TRBV15	ATSRLRDRAFYEQY
TRBJ2-7	TRBV6-2/TRBV6-3	ASSYLRRNPYEQY
TRBJ1-1	TRBV7-2	ASSPTSEAF
TRBJ2-1	TRBV7-3	ASSLKVSSDEQF
TRBJ1-1	TRBV5-4	ASSLVPGLLNTEAF
TRBJ2-3	TRBV5-1	ASSLRGLGTDTQY
TRBJ1-2	TRBV7-9	ASSLGDAYGYT
TRBJ2-1	TRBV29-1	SVVSGFSGNEQF